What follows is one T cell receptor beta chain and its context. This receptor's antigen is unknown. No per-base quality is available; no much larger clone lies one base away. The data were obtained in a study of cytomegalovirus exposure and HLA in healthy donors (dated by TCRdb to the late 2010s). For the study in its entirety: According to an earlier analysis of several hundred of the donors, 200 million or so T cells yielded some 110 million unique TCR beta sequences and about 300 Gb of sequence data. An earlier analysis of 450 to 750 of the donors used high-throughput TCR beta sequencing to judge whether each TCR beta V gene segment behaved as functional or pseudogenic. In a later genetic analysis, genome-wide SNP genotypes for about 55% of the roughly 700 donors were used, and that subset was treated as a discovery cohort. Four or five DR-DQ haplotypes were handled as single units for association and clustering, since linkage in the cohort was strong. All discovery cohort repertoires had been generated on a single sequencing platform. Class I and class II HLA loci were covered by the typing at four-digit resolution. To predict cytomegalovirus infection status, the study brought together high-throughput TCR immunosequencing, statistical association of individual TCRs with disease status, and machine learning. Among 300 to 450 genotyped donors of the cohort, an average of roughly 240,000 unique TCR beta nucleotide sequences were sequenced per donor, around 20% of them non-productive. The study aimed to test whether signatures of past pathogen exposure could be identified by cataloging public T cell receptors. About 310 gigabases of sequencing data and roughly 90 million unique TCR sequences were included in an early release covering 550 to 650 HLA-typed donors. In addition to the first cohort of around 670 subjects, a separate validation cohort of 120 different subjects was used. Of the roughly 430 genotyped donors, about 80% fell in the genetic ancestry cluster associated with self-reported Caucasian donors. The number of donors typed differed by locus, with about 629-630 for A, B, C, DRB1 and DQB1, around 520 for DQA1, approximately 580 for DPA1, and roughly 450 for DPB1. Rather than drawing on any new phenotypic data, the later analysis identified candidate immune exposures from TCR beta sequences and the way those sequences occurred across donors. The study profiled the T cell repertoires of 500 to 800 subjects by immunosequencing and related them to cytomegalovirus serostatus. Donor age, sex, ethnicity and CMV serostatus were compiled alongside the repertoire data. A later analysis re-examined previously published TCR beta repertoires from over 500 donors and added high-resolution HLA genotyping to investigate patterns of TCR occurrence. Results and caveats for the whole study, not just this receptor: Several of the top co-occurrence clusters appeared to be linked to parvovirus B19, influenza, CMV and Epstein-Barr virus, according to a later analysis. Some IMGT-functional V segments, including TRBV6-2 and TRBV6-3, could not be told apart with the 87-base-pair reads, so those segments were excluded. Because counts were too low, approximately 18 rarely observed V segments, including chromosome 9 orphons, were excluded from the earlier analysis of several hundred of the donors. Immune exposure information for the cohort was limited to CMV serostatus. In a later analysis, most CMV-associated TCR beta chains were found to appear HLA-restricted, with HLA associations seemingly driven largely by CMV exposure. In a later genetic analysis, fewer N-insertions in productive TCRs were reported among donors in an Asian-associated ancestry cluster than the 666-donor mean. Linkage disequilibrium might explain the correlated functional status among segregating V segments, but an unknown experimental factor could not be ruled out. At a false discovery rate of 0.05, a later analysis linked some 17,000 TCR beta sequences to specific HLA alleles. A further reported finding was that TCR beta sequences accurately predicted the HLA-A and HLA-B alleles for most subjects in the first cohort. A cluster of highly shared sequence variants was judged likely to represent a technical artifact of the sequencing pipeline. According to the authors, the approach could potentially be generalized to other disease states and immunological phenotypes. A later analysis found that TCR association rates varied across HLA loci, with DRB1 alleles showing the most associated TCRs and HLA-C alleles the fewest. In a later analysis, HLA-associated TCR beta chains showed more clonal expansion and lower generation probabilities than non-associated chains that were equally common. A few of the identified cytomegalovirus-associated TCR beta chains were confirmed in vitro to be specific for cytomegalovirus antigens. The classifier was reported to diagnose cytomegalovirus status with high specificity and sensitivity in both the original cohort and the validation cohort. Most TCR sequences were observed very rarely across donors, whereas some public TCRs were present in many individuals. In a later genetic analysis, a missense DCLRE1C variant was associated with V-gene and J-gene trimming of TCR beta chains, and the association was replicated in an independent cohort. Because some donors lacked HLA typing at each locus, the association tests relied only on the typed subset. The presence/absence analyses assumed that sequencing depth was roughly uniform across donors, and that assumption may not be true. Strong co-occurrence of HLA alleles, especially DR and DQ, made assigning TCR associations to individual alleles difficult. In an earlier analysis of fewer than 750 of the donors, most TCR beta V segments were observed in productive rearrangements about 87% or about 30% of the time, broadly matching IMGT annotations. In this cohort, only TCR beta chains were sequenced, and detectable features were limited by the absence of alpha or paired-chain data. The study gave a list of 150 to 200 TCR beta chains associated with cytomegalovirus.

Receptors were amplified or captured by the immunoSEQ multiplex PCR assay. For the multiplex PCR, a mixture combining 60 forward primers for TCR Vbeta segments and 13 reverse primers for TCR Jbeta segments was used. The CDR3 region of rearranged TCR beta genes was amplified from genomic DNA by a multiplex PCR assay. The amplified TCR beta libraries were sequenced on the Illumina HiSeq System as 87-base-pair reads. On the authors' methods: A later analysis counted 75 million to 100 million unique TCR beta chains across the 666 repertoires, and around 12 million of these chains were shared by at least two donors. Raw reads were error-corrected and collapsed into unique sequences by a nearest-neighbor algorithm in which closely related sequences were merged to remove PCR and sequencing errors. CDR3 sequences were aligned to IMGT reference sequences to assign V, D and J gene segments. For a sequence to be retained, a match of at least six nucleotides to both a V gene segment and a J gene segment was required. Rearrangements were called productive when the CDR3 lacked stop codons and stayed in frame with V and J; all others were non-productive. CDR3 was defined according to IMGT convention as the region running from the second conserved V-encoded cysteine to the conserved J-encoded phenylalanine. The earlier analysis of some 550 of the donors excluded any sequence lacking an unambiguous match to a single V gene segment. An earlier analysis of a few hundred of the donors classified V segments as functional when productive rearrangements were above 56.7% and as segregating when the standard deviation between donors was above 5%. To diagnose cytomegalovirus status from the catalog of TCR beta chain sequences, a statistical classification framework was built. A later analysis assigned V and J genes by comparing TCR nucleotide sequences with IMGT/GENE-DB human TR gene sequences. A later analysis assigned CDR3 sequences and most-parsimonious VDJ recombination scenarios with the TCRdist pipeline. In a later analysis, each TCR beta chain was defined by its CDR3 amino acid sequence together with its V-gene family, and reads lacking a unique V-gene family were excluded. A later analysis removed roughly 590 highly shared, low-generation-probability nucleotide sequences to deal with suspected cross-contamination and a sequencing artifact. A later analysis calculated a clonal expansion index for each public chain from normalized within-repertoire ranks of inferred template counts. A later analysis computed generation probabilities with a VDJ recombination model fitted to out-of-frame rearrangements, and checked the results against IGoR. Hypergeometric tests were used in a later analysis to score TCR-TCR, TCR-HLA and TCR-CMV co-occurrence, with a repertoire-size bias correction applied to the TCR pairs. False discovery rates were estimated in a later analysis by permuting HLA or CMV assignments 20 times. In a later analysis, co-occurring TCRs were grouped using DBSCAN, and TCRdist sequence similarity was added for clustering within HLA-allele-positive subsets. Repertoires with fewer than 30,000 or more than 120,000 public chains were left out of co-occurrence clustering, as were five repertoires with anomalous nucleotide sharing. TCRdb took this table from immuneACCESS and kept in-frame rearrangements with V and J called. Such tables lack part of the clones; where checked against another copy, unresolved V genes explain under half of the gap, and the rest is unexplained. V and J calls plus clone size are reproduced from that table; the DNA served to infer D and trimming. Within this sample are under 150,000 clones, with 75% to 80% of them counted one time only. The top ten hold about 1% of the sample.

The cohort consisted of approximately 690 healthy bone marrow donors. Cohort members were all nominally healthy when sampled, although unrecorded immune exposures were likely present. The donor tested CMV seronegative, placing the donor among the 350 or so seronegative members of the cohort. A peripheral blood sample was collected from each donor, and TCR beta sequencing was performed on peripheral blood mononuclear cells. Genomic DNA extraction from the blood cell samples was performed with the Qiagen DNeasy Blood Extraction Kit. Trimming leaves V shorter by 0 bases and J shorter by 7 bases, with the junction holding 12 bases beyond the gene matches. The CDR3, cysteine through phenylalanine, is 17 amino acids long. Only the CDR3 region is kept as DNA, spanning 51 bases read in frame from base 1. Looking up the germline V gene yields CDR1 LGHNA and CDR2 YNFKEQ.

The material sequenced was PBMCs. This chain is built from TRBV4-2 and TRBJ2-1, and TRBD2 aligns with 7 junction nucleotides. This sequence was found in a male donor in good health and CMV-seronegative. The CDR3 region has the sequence CASSQDPAGSRQNEQFF. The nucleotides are TGTGCCAGCAGCCAAGATCCAGCGGGGAGTCGACAGAATGAGCAGTTCTTC.